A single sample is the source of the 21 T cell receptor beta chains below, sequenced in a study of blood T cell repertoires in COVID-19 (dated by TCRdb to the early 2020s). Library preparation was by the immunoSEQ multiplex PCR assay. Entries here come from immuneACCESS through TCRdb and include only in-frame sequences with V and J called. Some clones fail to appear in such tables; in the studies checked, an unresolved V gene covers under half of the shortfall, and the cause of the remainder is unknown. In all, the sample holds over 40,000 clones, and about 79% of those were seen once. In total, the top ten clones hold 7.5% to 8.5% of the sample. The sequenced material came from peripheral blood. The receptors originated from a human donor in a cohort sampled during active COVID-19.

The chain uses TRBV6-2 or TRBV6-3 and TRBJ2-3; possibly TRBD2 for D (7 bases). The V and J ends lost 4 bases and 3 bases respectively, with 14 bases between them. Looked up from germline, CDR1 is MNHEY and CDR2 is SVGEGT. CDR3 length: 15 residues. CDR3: CASSFPRGGTDTQYF. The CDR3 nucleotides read TGTGCCAGCAGTTTCCCTAGGGGGGGGACAGATACGCAGTATTTT.

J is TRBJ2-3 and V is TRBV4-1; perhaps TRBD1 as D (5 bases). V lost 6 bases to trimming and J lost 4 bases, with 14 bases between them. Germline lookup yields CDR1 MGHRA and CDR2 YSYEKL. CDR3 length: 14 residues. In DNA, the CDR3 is TGCGCCAGCAGTTACCCAGGGATCTCAGATACGCAGTATTTT. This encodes CASSYPGISDTQYF.

The CDR3 here is CASSTRQGPNQPQHF. The CDR3 nucleotides read TGTGCCAGCAGTACCCGACAGGGCCCCAATCAGCCCCAGCATTTT. The J gene is TRBJ1-5, the V gene TRBV6-6; TRBD1 agrees at 7 bases. The CDR3 is 15 amino acids. Germline loops: CDR1 MNHNY, CDR2 SVGAGI (reference sequence). J gave up 3 bases and V 5 bases, and 7 bases lay outside the gene matches.

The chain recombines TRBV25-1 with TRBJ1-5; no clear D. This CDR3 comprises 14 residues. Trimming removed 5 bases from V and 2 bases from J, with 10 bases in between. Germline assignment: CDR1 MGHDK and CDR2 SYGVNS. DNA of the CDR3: TGTGCCAGCAGTCCCGGTTTTGGCAATCAGCCCCAGCATTTT. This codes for CASSPGFGNQPQHF.

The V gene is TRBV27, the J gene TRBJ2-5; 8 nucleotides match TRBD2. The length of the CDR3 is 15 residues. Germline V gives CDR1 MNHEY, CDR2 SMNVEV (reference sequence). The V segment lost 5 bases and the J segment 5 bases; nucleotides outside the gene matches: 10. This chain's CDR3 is CASSPWGAGGETQYF. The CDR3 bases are TGTGCCAGCAGTCCATGGGGCGCGGGAGGCGAGACCCAGTACTTC.

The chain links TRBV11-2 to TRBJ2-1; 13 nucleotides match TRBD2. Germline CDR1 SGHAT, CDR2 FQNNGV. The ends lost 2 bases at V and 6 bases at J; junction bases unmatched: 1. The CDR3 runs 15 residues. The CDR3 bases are TGTGCCAGCAGCTTAAGACTAGCGGGGGGCAATGAGCAGTTCTTC. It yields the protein CASSLRLAGGNEQFF.

DNA for the CDR3: TGCGCCAGCAGCTTACAGGGAGTCGAGCAGTACTTC. As protein: CASSLQGVEQYF. The chain joins TRBV5-1 to TRBJ2-7, with D possibly being TRBD1 (6 bases). V dropped 2 bases and J dropped 6 bases, with 9 bases sitting between them. Germline V gene sequence: CDR1 SGHRS, CDR2 YFSETQ. This CDR3 contains 12 residues.

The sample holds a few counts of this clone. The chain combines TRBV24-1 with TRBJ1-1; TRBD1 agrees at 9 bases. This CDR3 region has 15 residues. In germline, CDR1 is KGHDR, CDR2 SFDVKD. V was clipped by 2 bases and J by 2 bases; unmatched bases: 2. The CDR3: CATSDSTGGNTEAFF. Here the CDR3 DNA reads TGTGCCACCAGTGATTCGACAGGGGGAAACACTGAAGCTTTCTTT.

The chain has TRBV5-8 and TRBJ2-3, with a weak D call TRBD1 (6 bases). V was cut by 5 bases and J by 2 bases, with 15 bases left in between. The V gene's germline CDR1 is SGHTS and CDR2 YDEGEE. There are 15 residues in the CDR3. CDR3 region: CASRYRDTYTDTQYF. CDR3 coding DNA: TGTGCCAGCAGATACCGGGACACCTACACAGATACGCAGTATTTT.

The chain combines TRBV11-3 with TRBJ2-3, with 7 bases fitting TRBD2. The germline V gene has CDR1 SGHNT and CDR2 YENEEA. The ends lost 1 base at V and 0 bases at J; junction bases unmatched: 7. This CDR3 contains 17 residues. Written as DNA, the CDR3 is TGTGCCAGCAGCTTAGTCCTTCAGCGGGGTAGCACAGATACGCAGTATTTT. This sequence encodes CASSLVLQRGSTDTQYF.

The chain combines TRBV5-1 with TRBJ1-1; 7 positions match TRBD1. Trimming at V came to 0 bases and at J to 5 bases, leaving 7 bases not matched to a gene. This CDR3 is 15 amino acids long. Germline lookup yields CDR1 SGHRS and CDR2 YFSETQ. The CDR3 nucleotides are TGCGCCAGCAGCTTGGCTGACAGGGTTTTAACTGAAGCTTTCTTT. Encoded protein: CASSLADRVLTEAFF.

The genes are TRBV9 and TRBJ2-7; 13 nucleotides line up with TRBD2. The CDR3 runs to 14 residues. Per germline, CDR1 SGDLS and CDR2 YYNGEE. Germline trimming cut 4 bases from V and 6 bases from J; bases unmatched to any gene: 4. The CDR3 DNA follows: TGTGCCAGCAGCTCGGGACTAGCGGGATCCGAGCAGTACTTC. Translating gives CASSSGLAGSEQYF. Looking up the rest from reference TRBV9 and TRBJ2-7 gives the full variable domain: DSGVTQTPKHLITATGQRVTLRCSPRSGDLSVYWYQQSLDQGLQFLIQYYNGEERAKGNILERFSAQQFPDLHSELNLSSLELGDSALYFCASSSGLAGSEQYFGPGTRLTVT.

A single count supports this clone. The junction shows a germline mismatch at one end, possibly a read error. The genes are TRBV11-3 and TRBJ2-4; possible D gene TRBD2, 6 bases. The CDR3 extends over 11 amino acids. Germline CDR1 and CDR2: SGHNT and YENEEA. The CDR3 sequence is CAAALEGEHNF. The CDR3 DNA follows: TGTGCAGCAGCTTTGGAGGGAGAGCATAACTTC. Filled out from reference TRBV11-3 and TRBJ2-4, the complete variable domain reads EAGVVQSPRYKIIEKKQPVAFWCNPISGHNTLYWYLQNLGQGPELLIRYENEEAVDDSQLPKDRFSAERLKGVDSTLKIQPAELGDSAVYLCAAALEGEHNFGAGTRLSVL.

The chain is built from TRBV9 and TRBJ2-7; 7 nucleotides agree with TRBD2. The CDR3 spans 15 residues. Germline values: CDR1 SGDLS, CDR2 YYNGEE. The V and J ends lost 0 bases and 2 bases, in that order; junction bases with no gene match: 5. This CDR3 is CASSVGSSGPYEQYF. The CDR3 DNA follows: TGTGCCAGCAGCGTAGGGTCTAGCGGACCCTACGAGCAGTACTTC.

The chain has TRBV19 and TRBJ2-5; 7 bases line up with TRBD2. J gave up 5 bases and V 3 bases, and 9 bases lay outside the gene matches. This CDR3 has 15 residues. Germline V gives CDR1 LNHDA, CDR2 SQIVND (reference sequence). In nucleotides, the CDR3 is TGTGCCAGTAGTATCAGGGAGGGAACGAGGGAGACCCAGTACTTC. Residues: CASSIREGTRETQYF.

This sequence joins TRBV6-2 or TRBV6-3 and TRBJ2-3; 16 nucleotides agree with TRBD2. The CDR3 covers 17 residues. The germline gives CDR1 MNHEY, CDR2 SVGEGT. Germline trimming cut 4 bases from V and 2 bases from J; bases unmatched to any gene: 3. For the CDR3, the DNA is TGTGCCAGCAGTTCGGGACTAGCGGGAGGGCCCACAGATACGCAGTATTTT. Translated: CASSSGLAGGPTDTQYF.

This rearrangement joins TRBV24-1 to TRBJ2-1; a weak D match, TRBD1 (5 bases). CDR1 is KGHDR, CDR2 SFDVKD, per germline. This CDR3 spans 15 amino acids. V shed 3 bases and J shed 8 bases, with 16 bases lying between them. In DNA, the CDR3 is TGTGCCACCAGTGATCCCGTGCAAGGGGTCGATGAGCAGTTCTTC. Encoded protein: CATSDPVQGVDEQFF.

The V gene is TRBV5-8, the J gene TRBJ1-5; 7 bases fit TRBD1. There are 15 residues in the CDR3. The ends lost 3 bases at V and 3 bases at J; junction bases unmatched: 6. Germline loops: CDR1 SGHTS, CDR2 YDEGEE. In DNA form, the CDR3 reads TGTGCCAGCAGCTGGGCCGGACAGGTCAATCAGCCCCAGCATTTT. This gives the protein CASSWAGQVNQPQHF.

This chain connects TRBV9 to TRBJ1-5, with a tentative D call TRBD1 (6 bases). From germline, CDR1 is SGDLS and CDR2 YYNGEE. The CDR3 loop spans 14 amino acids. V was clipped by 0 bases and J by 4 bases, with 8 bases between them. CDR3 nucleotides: TGTGCCAGCAGCGTAGGTCAGGGGAATCAGCCCCAGCATTTT. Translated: CASSVGQGNQPQHF.

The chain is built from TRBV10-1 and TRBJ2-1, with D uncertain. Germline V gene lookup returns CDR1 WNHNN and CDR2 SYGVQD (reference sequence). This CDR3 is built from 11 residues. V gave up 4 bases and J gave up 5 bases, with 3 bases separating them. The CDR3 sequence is CASSANNEQFF. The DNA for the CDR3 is TGCGCCAGCAGTGCTAACAATGAGCAGTTCTTC.

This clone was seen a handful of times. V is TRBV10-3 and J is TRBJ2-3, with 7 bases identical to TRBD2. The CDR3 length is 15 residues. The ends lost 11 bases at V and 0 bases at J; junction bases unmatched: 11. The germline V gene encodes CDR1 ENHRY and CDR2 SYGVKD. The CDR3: CAVQSLSGSTDTQYF. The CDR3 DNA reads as TGTGCCGTTCAGTCCCTTAGCGGGAGCACAGATACGCAGTATTTT.